This T cell receptor (beta chain) originates from a study of metastatic and nonmetastatic thyroid tumors. Study details: Repertoire comparison spanned blood and tumor or nodule tissue of malignant and benign thyroid patients.

TCRdb re-called clones from the PCR reads using MiXCR. The sample shows tens of thousands of clones, 15% to 20% of them seen only once. This clone was picked up many times. No patient had received any treatment before thyroid surgery. Per germline, CDR1 SGHKS and CDR2 YYEKEE (reference sequence). The CDR3 runs 13 residues. The ends were cut back, 0 bases at V and 8 bases at J, with 11 bases in the middle. This TCR was sampled from a female donor with papillary thyroid cancer or a benign thyroid nodule (not recorded which). Some clones in this sample may be carry-over from other donors' samples. This rearrangement joins TRBV5-5 to TRBJ1-2; D is ambiguous. Sequenced sample: blood. CDR3 amino acids: CASSLVGSGGYTF. The CDR3 bases are TGTGCCAGCAGCTTGGTTGGGTCAGGCGGCTACACCTTC.